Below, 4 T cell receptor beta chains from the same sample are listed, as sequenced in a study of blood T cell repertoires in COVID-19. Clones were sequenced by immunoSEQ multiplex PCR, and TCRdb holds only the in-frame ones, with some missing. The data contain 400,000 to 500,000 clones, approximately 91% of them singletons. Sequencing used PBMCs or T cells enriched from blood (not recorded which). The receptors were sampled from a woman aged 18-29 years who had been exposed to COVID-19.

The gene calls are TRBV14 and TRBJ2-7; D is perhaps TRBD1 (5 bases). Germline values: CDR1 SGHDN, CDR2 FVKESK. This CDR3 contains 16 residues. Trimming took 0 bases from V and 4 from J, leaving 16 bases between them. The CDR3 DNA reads TGTGCCAGCAGCCAAGATTGGCAGGGTCATCTTTACGAGCAGTACTTC. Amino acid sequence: CASSQDWQGHLYEQYF.

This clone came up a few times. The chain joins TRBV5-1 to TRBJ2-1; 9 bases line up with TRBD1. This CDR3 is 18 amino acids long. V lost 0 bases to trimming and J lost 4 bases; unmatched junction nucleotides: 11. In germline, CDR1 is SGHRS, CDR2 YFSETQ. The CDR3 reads CASSLVAQGARSYNEQFF. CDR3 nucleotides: TGCGCCAGCAGCTTGGTGGCACAGGGGGCGCGGAGTTACAATGAGCAGTTCTTC.

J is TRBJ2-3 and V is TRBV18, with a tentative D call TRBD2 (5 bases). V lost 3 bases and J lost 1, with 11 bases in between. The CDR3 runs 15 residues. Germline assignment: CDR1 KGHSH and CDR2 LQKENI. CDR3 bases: TGTGCCAGCTCACCCGGACTCGGCCGCACAGATACGCAGTATTTT. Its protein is CASSPGLGRTDTQYF.

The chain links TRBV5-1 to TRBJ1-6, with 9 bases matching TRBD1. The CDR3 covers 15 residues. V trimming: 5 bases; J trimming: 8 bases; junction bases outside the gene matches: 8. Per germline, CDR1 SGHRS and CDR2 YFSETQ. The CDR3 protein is CASSGQGMIDSPLHF. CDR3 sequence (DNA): TGCGCCAGCAGTGGACAGGGGATGATCGATTCACCCCTCCACTTT.